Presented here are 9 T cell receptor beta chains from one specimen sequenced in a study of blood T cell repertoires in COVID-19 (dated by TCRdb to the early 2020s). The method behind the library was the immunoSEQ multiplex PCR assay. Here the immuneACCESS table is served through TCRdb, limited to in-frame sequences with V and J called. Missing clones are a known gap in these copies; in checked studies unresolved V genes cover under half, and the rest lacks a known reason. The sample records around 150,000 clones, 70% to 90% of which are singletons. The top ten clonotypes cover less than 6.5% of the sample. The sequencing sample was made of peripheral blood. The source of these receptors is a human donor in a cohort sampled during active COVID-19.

CDR3 DNA sequence: TGTGCCAGTAGCCCACTCGGCGGAACCTACGAGCAGTACTTC. Amino acid sequence: CASSPLGGTYEQYF. The gene calls are TRBV19 and TRBJ2-7, with D unresolved. Germline loops: CDR1 LNHDA, CDR2 SQIVND (reference sequence). The CDR3 has 14 amino acids. Trimming took 6 bases from V and 2 from J, leaving 14 bases between them. Based on the CDR3 plus reference TRBV19 and TRBJ2-7, the full variable domain is DGGITQSPKYLFRKEGQNVTLSCEQNLNHDAMYWYRQDPGQGLRLIYYSQIVNDFQKGDIAEGYSVSREKKESFPLTVTSAQKNPTAFYLCASSPLGGTYEQYFGPGTRLTVT.

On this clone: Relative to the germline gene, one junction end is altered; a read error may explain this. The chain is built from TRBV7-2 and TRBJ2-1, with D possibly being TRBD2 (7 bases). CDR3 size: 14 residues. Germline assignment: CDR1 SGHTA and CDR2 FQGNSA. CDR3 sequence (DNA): TGTGCCAGCAGTTTAGGGGGGGAACTGTGGGAGCAGTTCTTC. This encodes CASSLGGELWEQFF.

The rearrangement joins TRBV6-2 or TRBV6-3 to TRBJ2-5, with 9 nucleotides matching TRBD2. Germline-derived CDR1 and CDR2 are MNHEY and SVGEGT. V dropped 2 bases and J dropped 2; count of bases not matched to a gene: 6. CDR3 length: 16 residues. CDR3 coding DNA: TGTGCCAGCAGTTACGTGGGACTAGCAGGGCAAGAGACCCAGTACTTC. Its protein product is CASSYVGLAGQETQYF.

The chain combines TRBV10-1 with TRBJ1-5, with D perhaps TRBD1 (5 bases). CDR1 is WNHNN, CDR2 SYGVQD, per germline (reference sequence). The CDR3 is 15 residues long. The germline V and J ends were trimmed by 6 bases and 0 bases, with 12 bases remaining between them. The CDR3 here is CASRGDSYSNQPQHF. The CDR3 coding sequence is TGCGCCAGCAGGGGGGACTCTTATAGCAATCAGCCCCAGCATTTT.

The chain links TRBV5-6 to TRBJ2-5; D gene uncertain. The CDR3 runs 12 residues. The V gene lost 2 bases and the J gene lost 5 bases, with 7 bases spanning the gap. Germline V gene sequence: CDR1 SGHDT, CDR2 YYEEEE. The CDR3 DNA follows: TGTGCCAGCAGCTTTTATGAGGAGACCCAGTACTTC. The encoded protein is CASSFYEETQYF.

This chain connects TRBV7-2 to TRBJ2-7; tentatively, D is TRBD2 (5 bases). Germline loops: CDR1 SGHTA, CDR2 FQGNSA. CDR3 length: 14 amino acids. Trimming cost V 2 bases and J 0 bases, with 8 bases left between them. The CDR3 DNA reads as TGTGCCAGCAGCTTACCGGGGAGCTCCTACGAGCAGTACTTC. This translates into CASSLPGSSYEQYF.

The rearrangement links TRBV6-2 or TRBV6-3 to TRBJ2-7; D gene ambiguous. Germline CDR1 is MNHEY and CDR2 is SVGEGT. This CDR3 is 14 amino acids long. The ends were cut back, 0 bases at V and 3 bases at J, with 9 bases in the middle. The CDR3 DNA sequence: TGTGCCAGCAGTTACTCAGAGCTTCACTACGAGCAGTACTTC. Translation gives CASSYSELHYEQYF.

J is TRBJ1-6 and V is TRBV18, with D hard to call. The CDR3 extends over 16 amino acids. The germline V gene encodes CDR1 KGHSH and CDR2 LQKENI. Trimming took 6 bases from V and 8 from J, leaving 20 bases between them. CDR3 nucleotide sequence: TGTGCCAGCTCGTCAGACATCGGGGTTGGGGATTCACCCCTCCACTTT. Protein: CASSSDIGVGDSPLHF. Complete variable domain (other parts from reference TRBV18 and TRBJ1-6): NAGVMQNPRHLVRRRGQEARLRCSPMKGHSHVYWYRQLPEEGLKFMVYLQKENIIDESGMPKERFSAEFPKEGPSILRIQQVVRGDSAAYFCASSSDIGVGDSPLHFGNGTRLTVT.

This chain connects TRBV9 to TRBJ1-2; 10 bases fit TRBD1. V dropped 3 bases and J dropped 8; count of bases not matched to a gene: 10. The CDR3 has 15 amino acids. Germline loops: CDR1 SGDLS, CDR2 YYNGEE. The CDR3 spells CASSASARTGGGYTF. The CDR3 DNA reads TGTGCCAGCAGCGCTTCCGCCCGGACAGGGGGAGGCTACACCTTC.